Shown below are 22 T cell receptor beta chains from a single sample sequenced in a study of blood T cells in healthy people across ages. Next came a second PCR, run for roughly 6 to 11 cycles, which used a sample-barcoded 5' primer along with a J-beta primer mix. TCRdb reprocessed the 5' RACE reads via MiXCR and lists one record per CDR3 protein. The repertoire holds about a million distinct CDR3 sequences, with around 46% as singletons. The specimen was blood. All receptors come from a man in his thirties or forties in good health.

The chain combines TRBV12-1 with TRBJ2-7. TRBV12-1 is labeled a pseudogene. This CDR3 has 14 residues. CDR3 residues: CASSFTKSLHEQYF. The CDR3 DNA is TGTGCCAGCAGCTTTACGAAGAGTTTGCACGAGCAGTACTTC.

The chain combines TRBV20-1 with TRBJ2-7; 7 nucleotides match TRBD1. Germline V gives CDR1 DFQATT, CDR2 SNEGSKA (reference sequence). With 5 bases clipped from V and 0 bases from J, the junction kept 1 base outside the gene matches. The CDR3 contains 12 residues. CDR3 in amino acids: CSAYRGSYEQYF. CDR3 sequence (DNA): TGCAGTGCTTACAGGGGCTCCTACGAGCAGTACTTC.

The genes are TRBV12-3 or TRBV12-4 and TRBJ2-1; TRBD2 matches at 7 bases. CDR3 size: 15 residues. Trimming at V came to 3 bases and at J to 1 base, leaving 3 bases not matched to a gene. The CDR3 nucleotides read TGTGCCAGCAGTTTTGGGACTACATCCTACAATGAGCAGTTCTTC. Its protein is CASSFGTTSYNEQFF.

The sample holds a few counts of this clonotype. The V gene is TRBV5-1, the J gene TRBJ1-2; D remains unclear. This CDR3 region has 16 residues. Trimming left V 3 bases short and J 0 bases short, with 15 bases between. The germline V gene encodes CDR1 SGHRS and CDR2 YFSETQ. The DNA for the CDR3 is TGCGCCAGCAGCTGGAGTGAAACCCAGCCTAACTATGGCTACACCTTC. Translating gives CASSWSETQPNYGYTF.

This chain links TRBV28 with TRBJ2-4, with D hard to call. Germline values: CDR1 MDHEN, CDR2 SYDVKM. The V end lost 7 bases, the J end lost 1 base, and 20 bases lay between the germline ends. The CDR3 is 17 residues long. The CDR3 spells CASTPAGGSYAKNIQYF. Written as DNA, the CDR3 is TGTGCCAGCACCCCGGCTGGCGGTAGCTACGCCAAAAACATTCAGTACTTC.

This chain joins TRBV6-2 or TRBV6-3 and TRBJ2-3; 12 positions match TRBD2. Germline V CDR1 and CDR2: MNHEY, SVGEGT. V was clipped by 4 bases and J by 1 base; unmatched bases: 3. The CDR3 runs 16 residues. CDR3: CASSSWTSGGTDTQYF. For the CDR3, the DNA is TGTGCCAGCAGTTCCTGGACTAGCGGGGGCACAGATACGCAGTATTTT.

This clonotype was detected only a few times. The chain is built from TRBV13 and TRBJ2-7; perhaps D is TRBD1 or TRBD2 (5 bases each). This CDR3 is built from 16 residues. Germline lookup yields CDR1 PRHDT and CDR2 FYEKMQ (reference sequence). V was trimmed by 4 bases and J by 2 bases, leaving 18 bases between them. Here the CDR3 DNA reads TGTGCCAGCAGCTCCCCTGGGGGACCAAACCCCTACGAGCAGTACTTC. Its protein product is CASSSPGGPNPYEQYF.

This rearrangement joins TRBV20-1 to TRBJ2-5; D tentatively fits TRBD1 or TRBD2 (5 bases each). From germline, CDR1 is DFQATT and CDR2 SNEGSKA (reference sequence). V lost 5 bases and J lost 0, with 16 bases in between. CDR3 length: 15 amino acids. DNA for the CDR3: TGCAGTGCTGCCCGGGACGATTGGTACCAAGAGACCCAGTACTTC. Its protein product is CSAARDDWYQETQYF.

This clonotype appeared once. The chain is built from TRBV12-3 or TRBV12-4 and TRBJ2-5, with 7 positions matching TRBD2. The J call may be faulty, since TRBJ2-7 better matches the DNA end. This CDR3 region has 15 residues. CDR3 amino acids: CASSLGGLIPYEQYF. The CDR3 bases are TGTGCCAGCTCATTGGGGGGACTAATCCCCTACGAGCAGTACTTC.

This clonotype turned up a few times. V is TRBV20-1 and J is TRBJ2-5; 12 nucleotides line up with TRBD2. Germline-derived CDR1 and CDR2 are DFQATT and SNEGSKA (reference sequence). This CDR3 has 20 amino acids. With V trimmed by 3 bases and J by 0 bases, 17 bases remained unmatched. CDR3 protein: CSARPLGLAGGKNHQETQYF. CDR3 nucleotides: TGCAGTGCTAGGCCCCTTGGGCTAGCGGGGGGGAAGAATCACCAAGAGACCCAGTACTTC.

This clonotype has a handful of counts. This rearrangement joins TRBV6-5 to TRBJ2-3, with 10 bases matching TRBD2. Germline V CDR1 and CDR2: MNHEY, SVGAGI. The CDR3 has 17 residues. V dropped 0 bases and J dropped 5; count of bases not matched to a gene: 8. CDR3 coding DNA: TGTGCCAGCAGTTACTCGACCCAGCGGGGGGGAGGAGATACGCAGTATTTT. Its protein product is CASSYSTQRGGGDTQYF.

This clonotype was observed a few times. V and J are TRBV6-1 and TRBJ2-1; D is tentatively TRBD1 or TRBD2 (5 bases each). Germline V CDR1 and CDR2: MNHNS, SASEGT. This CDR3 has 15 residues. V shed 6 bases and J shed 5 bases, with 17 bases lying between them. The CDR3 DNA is TGTGCCAGCAGGGGAGTGGCCAGGGCCCACAATGAGCAGTTCTTC. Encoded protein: CASRGVARAHNEQFF.

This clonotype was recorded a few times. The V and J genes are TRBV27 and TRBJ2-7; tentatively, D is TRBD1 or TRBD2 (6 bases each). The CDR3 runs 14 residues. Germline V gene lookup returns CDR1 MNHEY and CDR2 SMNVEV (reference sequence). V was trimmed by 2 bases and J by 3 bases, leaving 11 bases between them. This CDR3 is CASSLGGGFYEQYF. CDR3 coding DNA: TGTGCCAGCAGTTTAGGAGGGGGGTTCTACGAGCAGTACTTC.

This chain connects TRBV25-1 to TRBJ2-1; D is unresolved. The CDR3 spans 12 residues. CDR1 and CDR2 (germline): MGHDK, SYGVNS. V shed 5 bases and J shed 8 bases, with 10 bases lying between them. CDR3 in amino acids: CASSSEGHEQFF. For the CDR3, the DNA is TGTGCCAGCAGTAGCGAAGGTCATGAGCAGTTCTTC.

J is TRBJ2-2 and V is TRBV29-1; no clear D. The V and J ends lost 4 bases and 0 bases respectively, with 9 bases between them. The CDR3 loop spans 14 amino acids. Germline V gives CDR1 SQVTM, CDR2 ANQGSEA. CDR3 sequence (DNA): TGCAGCGTTGCCCGATCGACGAACACCGGGGAGCTGTTTTTT. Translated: CSVARSTNTGELFF.

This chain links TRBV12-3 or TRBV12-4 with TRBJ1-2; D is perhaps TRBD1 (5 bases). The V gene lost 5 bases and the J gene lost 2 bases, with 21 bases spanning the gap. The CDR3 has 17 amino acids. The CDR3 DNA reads TGTGCCAGCAGTCCTCCGAAAGGGGCCCTTTCAAACTATGGCTACACCTTC. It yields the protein CASSPPKGALSNYGYTF.

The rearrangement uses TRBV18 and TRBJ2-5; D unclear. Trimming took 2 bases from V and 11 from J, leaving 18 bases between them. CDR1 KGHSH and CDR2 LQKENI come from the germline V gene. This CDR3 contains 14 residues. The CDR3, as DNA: TGTGCCAGCTCACCAATTGCAGCGCCCAATGAGCAGTACTTC. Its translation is CASSPIAAPNEQYF.

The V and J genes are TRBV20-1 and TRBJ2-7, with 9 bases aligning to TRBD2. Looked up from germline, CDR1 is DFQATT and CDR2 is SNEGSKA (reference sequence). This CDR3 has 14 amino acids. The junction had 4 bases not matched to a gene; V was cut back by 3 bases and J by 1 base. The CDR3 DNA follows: TGCAGTGCTAGGCGGGGGGGCCTATCCTACGAGCAGTACTTC. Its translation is CSARRGGLSYEQYF.

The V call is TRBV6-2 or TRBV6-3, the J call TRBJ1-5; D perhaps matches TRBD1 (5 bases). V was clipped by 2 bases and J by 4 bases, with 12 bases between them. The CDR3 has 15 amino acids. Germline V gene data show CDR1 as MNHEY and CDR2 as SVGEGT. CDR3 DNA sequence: TGTGCCAGCAGTTACGGGGGACCGTGGAATCAGCCCCAGCATTTT. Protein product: CASSYGGPWNQPQHF.

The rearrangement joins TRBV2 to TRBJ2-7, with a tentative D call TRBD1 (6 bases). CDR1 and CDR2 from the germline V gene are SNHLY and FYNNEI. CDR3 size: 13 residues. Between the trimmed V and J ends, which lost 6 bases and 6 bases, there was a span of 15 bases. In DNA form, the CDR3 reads TGTGCCAGCAGGGGGGACACCTTCATCGAGCAGTACTTC. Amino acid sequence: CASRGDTFIEQYF.

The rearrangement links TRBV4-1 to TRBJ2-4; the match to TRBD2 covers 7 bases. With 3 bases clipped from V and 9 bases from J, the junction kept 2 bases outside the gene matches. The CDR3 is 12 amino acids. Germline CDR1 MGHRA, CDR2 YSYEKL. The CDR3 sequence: CASSHTGGIQYF. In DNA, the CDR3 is TGCGCCAGCAGCCACACGGGGGGCATTCAGTACTTC.

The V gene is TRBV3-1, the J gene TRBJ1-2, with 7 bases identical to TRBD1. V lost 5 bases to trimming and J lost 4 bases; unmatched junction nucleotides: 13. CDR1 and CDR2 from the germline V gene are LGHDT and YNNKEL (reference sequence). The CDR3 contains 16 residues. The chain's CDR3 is CASSSHRDRPSYGYTF. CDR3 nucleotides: TGTGCCAGCAGCAGTCATAGGGACAGACCATCCTATGGCTACACCTTC.